The 6 T cell receptor beta chains reported below all come from one sample, sequenced in a study of T cells in Graves' hyperthyroidism and ophthalmopathy (dated by TCRdb to between 2018 and 2021). The library was generated by multiplex PCR. The sequencer listed for this sample is Illumina HiSeq 2000. The TCR beta CDR3 regions were amplified from the RNA transcripts. The TCR CDR3 was subjected to a first round of RT-PCR using the HTBI primer set and the Qiagen OneStep RT-PCR kit. In TCRdb, the public reads were trimmed at Q25 with fastp and aligned with MiXCR, with productive beta chains retained. Merged by CDR3 protein, the rows form single entries marked with the most common genes and DNA. This sample gives 85,000 to 110,000 distinct CDR3 sequences in total; over 45% of them show up just once. The leading ten clones occupy approximately 27% of the sample. Material for sequencing was blood. These receptors came from a man aged 35-49 years with Graves' hyperthyroidism.

This clonotype was observed once. The chain couples TRBV2 to TRBJ1-2; D may be TRBD1 (5 bases). Looked up from germline, CDR1 is SNHLY and CDR2 is FYNNEI. The CDR3 length is 12 residues. The V end lost 6 bases, the J end lost 2 bases, and 7 bases lay between the germline ends. Here the CDR3 DNA reads TGTGCCAGCAGGACAGCGAACTATGGCTACACCTTC. Translating gives CASRTANYGYTF.

This clonotype was seen a single time. This chain joins TRBV29-1 and TRBJ1-5; a possible D gene is TRBD1 (5 bases). Germline V lookup: CDR1 SQVTM, CDR2 ANQGSEA. CDR3 size: 12 residues. The ends were cut back, 7 bases at V and 4 bases at J, with 11 bases in the middle. CDR3 DNA sequence: TGCAGCGCCGGGGGTGGTAATCAGCCCCAGCATTTT. Its translation: CSAGGGNQPQHF.

The rearrangement uses TRBV29-1 and TRBJ1-5, with 9 bases matching TRBD1. The CDR3 is 13 residues long. Trimming took 6 bases from V and 6 from J; bases not matched to a gene: 6. CDR1 is SQVTM, CDR2 ANQGSEA, per germline. As DNA, the CDR3 is TGCAGCGTCAGAGAGACAGGGGGTCAGCCCCAGCATTTT. Translating gives CSVRETGGQPQHF.

There are many counts of this clonotype. The J gene is TRBJ2-1, the V gene TRBV29-1; unclear D gene. Trimming removed 7 bases from V and 10 bases from J, with 11 bases in between. CDR3 length: 10 amino acids. Germline V gene data show CDR1 as SQVTM and CDR2 as ANQGSEA. The CDR3 coding sequence is TGCAGCGCTATGACACCGGAGCAGTTCTTC. Amino acids: CSAMTPEQFF.

This clonotype was picked up many times. The V call is TRBV19, the J call TRBJ2-5; 9 nucleotides agree with TRBD2. The CDR3 totals 16 residues. Germline-derived CDR1 and CDR2 are LNHDA and SQIVND (reference sequence). The junction had 5 bases not matched to a gene; V was cut back by 1 base and J by 2 bases. This CDR3 is CASSIALTSGQETQYF. CDR3 coding DNA: TGTGCCAGTAGTATAGCGCTGACTAGCGGACAAGAGACCCAGTACTTC.

This clonotype was seen ten or more times. The chain uses TRBV3-1 and TRBJ1-1, with D perhaps matching TRBD1 (6 bases). Trimming cost V 1 base and J 4 bases, with 13 bases left between them. Germline CDR1 and CDR2: LGHDT and YNNKEL (reference sequence). This CDR3 has 15 residues. The CDR3 DNA follows: TGTGCCAGCAGCCAAGTGGGACAAACAGGCACTGAAGCTTTCTTT. Its translation: CASSQVGQTGTEAFF. The full variable domain, rest sourced from reference TRBV3-1 and TRBJ1-1, is DTAVSQTPKYLVTQMGNDKSIKCEQNLGHDTMYWYKQDSKKFLKIMFSYNNKELIINETVPNRFSPKSPDKAHLNLHINSLELGDSAVYFCASSQVGQTGTEAFFGQGTRLTVV.